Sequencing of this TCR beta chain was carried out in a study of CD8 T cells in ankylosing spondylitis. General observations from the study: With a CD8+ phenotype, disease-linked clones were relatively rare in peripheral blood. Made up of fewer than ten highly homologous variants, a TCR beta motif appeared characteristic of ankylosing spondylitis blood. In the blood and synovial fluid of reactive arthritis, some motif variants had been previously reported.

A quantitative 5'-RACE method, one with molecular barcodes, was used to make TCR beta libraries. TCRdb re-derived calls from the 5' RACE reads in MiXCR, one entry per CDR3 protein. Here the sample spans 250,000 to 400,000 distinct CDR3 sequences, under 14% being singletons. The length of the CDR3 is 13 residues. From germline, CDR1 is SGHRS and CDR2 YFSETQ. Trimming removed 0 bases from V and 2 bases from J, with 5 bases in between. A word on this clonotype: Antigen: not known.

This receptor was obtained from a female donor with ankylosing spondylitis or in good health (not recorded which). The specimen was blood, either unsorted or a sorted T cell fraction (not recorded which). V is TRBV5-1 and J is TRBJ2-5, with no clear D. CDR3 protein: CASSLDNQETQYF. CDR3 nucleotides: TGCGCCAGCAGCTTGGACAATCAAGAGACCCAGTACTTC. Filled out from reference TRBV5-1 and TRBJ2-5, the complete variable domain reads KAGVTQTPRYLIKTRGQQVTLSCSPISGHRSVSWYQQTPGQGLQFLFEYFSETQRNKGNFPGRFSGRQFSNSRSEMNVSTLELGDSALYLCASSLDNQETQYFGPGTRLLVL.